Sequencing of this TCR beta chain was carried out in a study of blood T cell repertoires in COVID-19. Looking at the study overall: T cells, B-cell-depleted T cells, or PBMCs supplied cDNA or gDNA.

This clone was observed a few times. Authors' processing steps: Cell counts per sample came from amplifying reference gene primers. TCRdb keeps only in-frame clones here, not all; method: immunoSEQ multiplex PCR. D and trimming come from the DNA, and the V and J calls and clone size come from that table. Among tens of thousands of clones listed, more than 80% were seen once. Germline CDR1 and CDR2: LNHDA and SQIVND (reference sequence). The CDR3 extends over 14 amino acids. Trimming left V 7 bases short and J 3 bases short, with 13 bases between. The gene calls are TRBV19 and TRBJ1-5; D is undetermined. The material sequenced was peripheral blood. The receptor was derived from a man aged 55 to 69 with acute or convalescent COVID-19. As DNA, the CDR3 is TGTGCCAGTACGTACAGAGTTAACAATCAGCCCCAGCATTTT. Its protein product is CASTYRVNNQPQHF.